This TCR beta chain was obtained from a study of cytomegalovirus exposure and HLA in healthy donors. Looking at the study overall: Earlier sequencing of 150 million to 200 million T cells yielded under 120 million unique TCR beta sequences. The study's findings and limits: For presence/absence analyses, sequencing depth was assumed to be roughly uniform across donors.

On this clone: Its cognate antigen is unknown.

The PCR used 60 Vbeta and 13 Jbeta primers. Assay: immunoSEQ multiplex PCR; the TCRdb copy retains only in-frame clones and omits some. The table has around 67,000 clones, around 82% seen once. The sequence was collected from a man aged 18 to 29 in good health and CMV-seropositive. The sequencing sample was made of PBMCs.

DNA of the CDR3: TGCAGCGTCGGTCCCGGACAGGGGAACACTGAAGCTTTCTTT. It codes for CSVGPGQGNTEAFF. The V and J genes are TRBV29-1 and TRBJ1-1, with TRBD1 identical over 8 bases. CDR3 length equals 14 residues. Germline lookup yields CDR1 SQVTM and CDR2 ANQGSEA. The trim removed 6 bases at V and 1 base at J, leaving 7 bases unmatched.